This TCR beta chain is drawn from a study of shared clonotypes between healthy human individuals. The split of CD4+ cells yielded CD45RA+ naive and CD45RA-negative memory subsets. This CDR3 has 13 amino acids. V was cut by 5 bases and J by 2 bases, with 10 bases left in between. The germline gives CDR1 SNHLY, CDR2 FYNNEI. Sequencing used immunoSEQ multiplex PCR; TCRdb keeps in-frame clones, though not all of them. The table lists approximately 2.1 million clones, 90% to 95% of them singletons. The source material was naive CD4+ T cells from PBMCs. Sample subset: CD45RA+ positively selected. This TCR derives from a man between 18 and 29 years old in good health. Some clones in this sample may be carry-over from other donors' samples. The J gene is TRBJ2-7, the V gene TRBV2; D is unresolved. The CDR3 nucleotides read TGTGCCAGCAGTCCTACATCGGCCTACGAGCAGTACTTC. It specifies CASSPTSAYEQYF.